A selection of T cell receptor beta chains follows, all from one sample in a study of response to subunit inactivated influenza vaccine. TCRdb passed the RT-PCR reads through MiXCR, listing each CDR3 protein once. This table has approximately 530,000 distinct CDR3 sequences, roughly 8.2% appearing once. Sequencing was performed on PBMCs from blood, taken 23 to 25 months after vaccination. Receptor source: a man between 50 and 69 years old who received an inactivated influenza vaccine. Each CDR3 is given with its conserved first and last residue. A D gene is named only where the DNA matches it firmly. The size entry is marked missing in some rows and otherwise reads once, few, many or a size class.

v_gene,d_gene,abundance,j_gene,CDR3aa,CDR3nt
TRBV30,.,many,TRBJ2-5,CAWGQYQETQYF,TGTGCCTGGGGTCAGTACCAAGAGACCCAGTACTTC
TRBV7-2,TRBD2,few,TRBJ2-7,CASSLVRLAGGDEQYF,TGTGCCAGCAGCTTAGTTCGTCTAGCGGGGGGGGACGAGCAGTACTTC
TRBV20-1,.,.,TRBJ2-1,CSARTAGHNNEQFF,TGCAGTGCTAGAACAGCGGGACATAACAATGAGCAGTTCTTC
TRBV10-3,.,many,TRBJ1-1,CAISESGPDTEAFF,TGTGCCATCAGTGAGTCGGGTCCCGACACTGAAGCTTTCTTT
TRBV12-3/TRBV12-4,TRBD1,many,TRBJ2-7,CASSTAGTGGTYEQYF,TGTGCCAGCAGTACCGCCGGGACAGGGGGGACCTACGAGCAGTACTTC
TRBV10-3,TRBD2,few,TRBJ2-1,CAISRQEVLAGGSNEQFF,TGTGCCATCAGTCGCCAAGAAGTACTAGCGGGAGGGTCGAATGAGCAGTTCTTC
TRBV11-2,.,many,TRBJ2-1,CASSQQGGWSNEQFF,TGTGCCAGCAGCCAACAGGGCGGTTGGAGTAATGAGCAGTTCTTC
TRBV10-3,TRBD2,many,TRBJ2-5,CAIKSGGPGETQYF,TGTGCCATCAAAAGCGGGGGCCCGGGAGAGACCCAGTACTTC
TRBV6-5,TRBD1,few,TRBJ2-7,CASSYQGQGKAEQYF,TGTGCCAGCAGCTACCAGGGACAGGGTAAAGCCGAGCAGTACTTC
TRBV5-1,.,many,TRBJ2-7,CASSLEDTYEQYF,TGCGCCAGCAGCTTGGAGGATACTTACGAGCAGTACTTC
TRBV12-3/TRBV12-4,.,many,TRBJ2-7,CASSLDGEQYF,TGTGCCAGCAGCCTGGACGGAGAGCAGTACTTC
TRBV5-1,TRBD1,few,TRBJ1-4,CASSVGQGMEKLFF,TGCGCCAGCAGCGTGGGACAGGGGATGGAAAAACTGTTTTTT
TRBV5-1,TRBD2,few,TRBJ2-1,CASSPQPGGGFNEQFF,TGCGCCAGCAGCCCACAACCTGGCGGGGGGTTTAATGAGCAGTTCTTC
TRBV12-3/TRBV12-4,TRBD1,.,TRBJ1-4,CASSRGQGGREKLFF,TGTGCCAGCAGTCGAGGACAGGGCGGAAGAGAAAAACTGTTTTTT
TRBV5-1,TRBD2,many,TRBJ2-2,CASSSTSGRSTGELFF,TGCGCCAGCAGCTCCACTAGCGGGAGAAGCACCGGGGAGCTGTTTTTT
TRBV20-1,TRBD2,few,TRBJ2-1,CSASTSGTGRGSYNEQFF,TGCAGTGCTAGTACTAGCGGGACCGGAAGGGGGTCCTACAATGAGCAGTTCTTC
TRBV7-2,.,.,TRBJ2-5,CASSLVAARHGLETQYF,TGTGCCAGCAGCTTAGTGGCAGCCCGGCACGGGCTGGAGACCCAGTACTTC
TRBV4-1,.,many,TRBJ2-7,CASSQASEQYF,TGCGCCAGCAGCCAAGCATCGGAGCAGTACTTC
TRBV5-1,.,few,TRBJ1-2,CASRDSGYGYTF,TGCGCCAGCCGGGACTCTGGCTATGGCTACACCTTC
TRBV7-2,.,.,TRBJ1-5,CASSLVLRGNQPQHF,TGTGCCAGCAGCTTAGTTTTGAGAGGAAATCAGCCCCAGCATTTT
TRBV27,.,many,TRBJ2-1,CASSLLGRDEIPNEQFF,TGTGCCAGCAGTTTACTCGGCAGGGATGAAATCCCAAATGAGCAGTTCTTC
TRBV5-5,.,.,TRBJ1-2,CASSLARLAAANYGYTF,TGTGCCAGCAGCTTGGCGCGGTTGGCGGCAGCTAACTATGGCTACACCTTC
TRBV28,.,once,TRBJ2-7,CASNGAYPNYEQYF,TGTGCCAGCAACGGGGCTTACCCGAACTACGAGCAGTACTTC
TRBV27,TRBD2,.,TRBJ2-6,CASRPPTSGSSGANVLTF,TGTGCCAGCAGGCCCCCGACTAGCGGCAGCTCTGGGGCCAACGTCCTGACTTTC
TRBV7-9,TRBD2,few,TRBJ2-1,CASTHRGGNEQFF,TGTGCCAGCACCCACCGGGGGGGGAATGAGCAGTTCTTC
TRBV27,.,.,TRBJ2-7,CASSLLRQASYEQYF,TGTGCCAGCAGTTTATTACGACAGGCCTCCTACGAGCAGTACTTC
TRBV4-3,.,many,TRBJ2-7,CASSQGETYEQYF,TGCGCCAGCAGCCAAGGGGAGACTTACGAGCAGTACTTC
TRBV20-1,.,many,TRBJ1-5,CSAEVGTQPQHF,TGCAGTGCTGAGGTGGGAACTCAGCCCCAGCATTTT
TRBV6-1,TRBD1,many,TRBJ2-1,CASSAGQGEVYEQFF,TGTGCCAGCAGTGCTGGACAGGGGGAAGTCTATGAGCAGTTCTTC
TRBV9,.,.,TRBJ1-1,CASSPLGVNTEAFF,TGTGCCAGCAGCCCCTTGGGGGTGAACACTGAAGCTTTCTTT
TRBV25-1,.,few,TRBJ2-5,CASSDLRAVIETQYF,TGTGCCAGCAGTGATCTCAGGGCGGTTATAGAGACCCAGTACTTC
TRBV28,TRBD1,few,TRBJ2-5,CASRRQGAQETQYF,TGTGCCAGCAGGCGACAGGGGGCCCAAGAGACCCAGTACTTC
TRBV3-1,.,many,TRBJ1-5,CASSNSLQGTTQPQHF,TGTGCCAGCAGCAACAGCCTTCAGGGTACAACTCAGCCCCAGCATTTT
TRBV29-1,TRBD2,.,TRBJ2-1,CSVWEKASGGGGYNEQFF,TGCAGCGTCTGGGAGAAGGCTAGCGGGGGGGGAGGCTACAATGAGCAGTTCTTC
TRBV15,TRBD2,.,TRBJ2-7,CATSRGGGIAHEQYF,TGTGCCACCAGCAGAGGGGGGGGAATAGCCCACGAGCAGTACTTC
TRBV12-3/TRBV12-4,.,few,TRBJ2-4,CASSLDRSTQYF,TGTGCCAGCAGTTTAGACAGGTCGACTCAGTACTTC
TRBV12-3/TRBV12-4,.,many,TRBJ2-5,CASSFGGAFETQYF,TGTGCCAGCAGTTTTGGGGGCGCCTTTGAGACCCAGTACTTC
TRBV29-1,TRBD2,many,TRBJ2-1,CSVRTSGSNEQFF,TGCAGCGTACGGACTAGCGGGAGTAATGAGCAGTTCTTC
TRBV28,.,.,TRBJ2-4,CASSSEGFGKNIQYF,TGTGCCAGCAGTTCCGAGGGTTTTGGCAAAAACATTCAGTACTTC
TRBV20-1,.,.,TRBJ2-4,CSAREEGFLAKNIQYF,TGCAGTGCTAGAGAAGAGGGGTTCTTAGCCAAAAACATTCAGTACTTC
TRBV6-6,.,few,TRBJ1-4,CASSYAEKLFF,TGTGCCAGCAGTTATGCGGAAAAACTGTTTTTT
TRBV6-2/TRBV6-3,TRBD1,few,TRBJ1-1,CASSPLDRVNTEAFF,TGTGCCAGCAGTCCGCTAGACAGGGTGAACACTGAAGCTTTCTTT
TRBV7-9,TRBD1,.,TRBJ2-5,CASSLADRWETQYF,TGTGCCAGCAGCTTAGCGGACAGGTGGGAGACCCAGTACTTC
TRBV2,TRBD1,few,TRBJ1-5,CATRDRGRNQPQHF,TGTGCCACCAGAGACAGGGGGCGAAATCAGCCCCAGCATTTT
TRBV5-1,TRBD1,many,TRBJ2-3,CASSWGTGLLSTDTQYF,TGCGCCAGCAGCTGGGGGACAGGACTCCTTAGCACAGATACGCAGTATTTT
TRBV7-2,.,few,TRBJ2-7,CASSSRQGPDYEQYF,TGTGCCAGCAGCTCTCGACAAGGCCCCGACTACGAGCAGTACTTC
TRBV6-5,.,.,TRBJ2-2,CASSYRMTGRGTGELFF,TGTGCCAGCAGTTACAGAATGACAGGGAGGGGCACCGGGGAGCTGTTTTTT
TRBV19,.,.,TRBJ2-7,CASKVRGSGEQYF,TGTGCCAGTAAGGTTCGCGGGTCTGGGGAGCAGTACTTC
TRBV2,.,many,TRBJ1-2,CASSEGQGSGYGYTF,TGTGCCAGCAGTGAAGGGCAGGGTAGCGGCTATGGCTACACCTTC
TRBV9,.,few,TRBJ2-5,CASSEAAGTQYF,TGTGCCAGCAGCGAGGCCGCGGGGACCCAGTACTTC
TRBV29-1,.,.,TRBJ2-2,CSVGPGAGELFF,TGCAGCGTGGGGCCGGGCGCCGGGGAGCTGTTTTTT
TRBV7-9,TRBD1,.,TRBJ1-2,CASSSQTGGIRYGYTF,TGTGCCAGCAGCTCGCAGACAGGGGGTATAAGATATGGCTACACCTTC
TRBV28,TRBD2,many,TRBJ2-3,CASSLWASGRSTDTQYF,TGTGCCAGCAGTTTATGGGCTAGCGGGAGGAGCACAGATACGCAGTATTTT
TRBV4-3,.,.,TRBJ1-1,CASSQALEVSEAFF,TGCGCCAGCAGCCAGGCGTTGGAGGTGTCTGAAGCTTTCTTT
TRBV20-1,.,.,TRBJ2-6,CSARDSGAGANVLTF,TGCAGTGCTAGAGATTCGGGGGCCGGGGCCAACGTCCTGACTTTC